This TCR beta chain stems from a study of cytomegalovirus exposure and HLA in healthy donors. Study summary: In terms of ancestry, the Caucasian-associated cluster contained around four fifths of the approximately 400 genotyped donors. Whole-study findings and limits: Rarity marked most TCR sequences, yet some public TCRs occurred in many donors. Most subjects' HLA-A and HLA-B alleles were reportedly predicted from TCR beta sequences.

The PCR ran on 60 Vbeta and 13 Jbeta primers. The method was immunoSEQ multiplex PCR; TCRdb's version includes in-frame clones alone and lacks a portion of them. Here the sample spans roughly 130,000 clones, 65% to 80% being singletons. As for the donors, each was a healthy bone marrow donor. Trimming at V came to 4 bases and at J to 5 bases, leaving 12 bases not matched to a gene. Germline CDR1 and CDR2: SGDLS and YYNGEE. This CDR3 is built from 16 residues. Worth noting for this clone: Its antigen is not known.

This chain uses TRBV9 with TRBJ2-1; the match to TRBD2 covers 7 bases. The sequence derives from a woman aged 40 to 50 in good health and CMV-seronegative. Sequencing used PBMCs. The CDR3 bases are TGTGCCAGCAGCACCCTGGGGCGCGGGGGTAACAATGAGCAGTTCTTC. It is translated as CASSTLGRGGNNEQFF.